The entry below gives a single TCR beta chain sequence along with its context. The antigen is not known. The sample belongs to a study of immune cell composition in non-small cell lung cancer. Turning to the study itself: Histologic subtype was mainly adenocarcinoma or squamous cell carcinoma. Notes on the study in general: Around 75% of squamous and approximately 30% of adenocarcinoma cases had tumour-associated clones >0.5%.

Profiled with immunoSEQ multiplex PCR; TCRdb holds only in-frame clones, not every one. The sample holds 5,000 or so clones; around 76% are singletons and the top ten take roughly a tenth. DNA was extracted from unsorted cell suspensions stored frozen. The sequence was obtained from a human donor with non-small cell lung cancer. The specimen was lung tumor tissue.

The CDR3 DNA is TGCGCCAGCAGCCAAGGGAGGCAGGCATCCTATGGCTACACCTTC. Its translation is CASSQGRQASYGYTF. This chain uses TRBV4-3 with TRBJ1-2; D gene uncertain. There are 15 residues in the CDR3. Germline CDR1 reads LGHNA; CDR2 reads YSLEER. V was trimmed by 1 base and J by 4 bases, leaving 13 bases between them.